This T cell receptor beta chain stems from a study of shared clonotypes between healthy human individuals. Worth noting for this clone: Its antigen is still unknown.

Study results and caveats: Clonotype sharing across four donors was observed for around 5% of naive CD4 clonotypes.

An assay was performed, and its level was deep. As processed by the authors: As immunoSEQ supplied junction-only sequences (without quality scores), filtering differed. Clones were read by immunoSEQ multiplex PCR, and TCRdb kept only the in-frame ones, dropping some. Clonal size and the V and J genes are those of that table, whereas D and trimming came from the DNA. The profile shows approximately 940,000 clones, 76% of them singletons. CDR1 is SGDLS, CDR2 YYNGEE, per germline. The CDR3 consists of 15 residues. Trimming stripped 3 bases from V and 0 bases from J, with 12 bases between. The sequence derives from a man younger than 35 in good health. Sequencing used memory CD4+ T cells sorted from blood. The subset denotes: CD45RA-negative fraction. The rearrangement joins TRBV9 to TRBJ1-1; D gene unclear. The DNA of the CDR3 is TGTGCCAGCAGCGCCCTCTCAGGAGTGAACACTGAAGCTTTCTTT. This translates into CASSALSGVNTEAFF.